This TCR beta chain originates from a study of shared clonotypes between healthy human individuals. Overall study context: The donors, a couple of women and three men, were aged 18 to 49.

Splitting of CD4+ cells produced CD45RA+ naive and CD45RA-negative memory subsets. Clones were sequenced by immunoSEQ multiplex PCR, and TCRdb holds only the in-frame ones, with some missing. This sample has some 2.4 million clones, with approximately 94% found just once. The CDR3 totals 14 residues. Germline V lookup: CDR1 LNHNV, CDR2 YYDKDF (reference sequence). V dropped 6 bases and J dropped 3 bases, with 14 bases sitting between them. Study-level results: Generation of non-shared clonotypes was less probable than generation of clonotypes shared by all four donors. Larger estimated richness was generally recorded for naive subsets relative to memory subsets.

Of note for this clone: Its antigen is unknown.

The chain has TRBV15 and TRBJ2-5; tentatively, D is TRBD2 (7 bases). This clonotype was obtained from a man aged 18 to 29 in good health. Some clones in this sample may be carry-over from other donors' samples. Sequencing used naive CD4+ T cells from PBMCs. Subset defined: CD45RA+ positively selected. The CDR3 bases are TGTGCCACCAGATGGGGGGGGGCCGAAGAGACCCAGTACTTC. This gives the protein CATRWGGAEETQYF.